These T cell receptor beta chains were read from a single sample in a study of blood T cell repertoires in COVID-19. Libraries were prepared by immunoSEQ multiplex PCR; TCRdb keeps only in-frame clonotypes and omits some of them. Here the sample spans 50,000 to 70,000 clones, about 93% being singletons. Sample: peripheral blood. The receptors come from an elderly woman with active COVID-19. CDR3s include the opening cysteine and the closing phenylalanine or tryptophan. The D gene is left open where the match is weak. Clone size is given for some rows only: seen once, a few or many times, or a class if the clone is expanded.

j_call,clone_size,v_call,d_call,cdr3_nt,cdr3_aa
TRBJ2-1,NA,TRBV5-1,TRBD1,TGCGCCAGCAGCCAGGGACAGAGCTCCTACAATGAGCAGTTCTTC,CASSQGQSSYNEQFF
TRBJ2-2,NA,TRBV18,NA,TGTGCCAGCTCACGCTCAACTCTCGGCAGGGGCGGGGAGCTGTTTTTT,CASSRSTLGRGGELFF
TRBJ2-1,NA,TRBV15,TRBD2,TGTGCCACCAGCATCCCCGGGACTAGCGGGAGGGCCCTCAATGAGCAGTTCTTC,CATSIPGTSGRALNEQFF
TRBJ1-1,NA,TRBV5-1,TRBD1,TGCGCCAGCAGAAAAGTGTACAGGGGTAACACTGAAGCTTTCTTT,CASRKVYRGNTEAFF
TRBJ1-3,NA,TRBV5-1,NA,TGCGCCAGCAGCTTGGGGCAGGACTCTGGAAACACCATATATTTT,CASSLGQDSGNTIYF
TRBJ1-6,NA,TRBV28,NA,TGTGCCAGCAGGCATTACAGGAGCTCCTATAATTCACCCCTCCACTTT,CASRHYRSSYNSPLHF
TRBJ2-3,NA,TRBV10-3,TRBD2,TGTGCCATCAGTCCTCGGACTAGCGGGAGTGGGGGGGATACGCAGTATTTT,CAISPRTSGSGGDTQYF
TRBJ1-5,NA,TRBV24-1,NA,TGTGCCACCAGTGAATCCAGGGGCGGCAATCAGCCCCAGCATTTT,CATSESRGGNQPQHF
TRBJ2-5,NA,TRBV3-1/TRBV3-2,NA,TGTGCCAGCAGCCAACTAGTCCAAGAGACCCAGTACTTC,CASSQLVQETQYF
TRBJ2-2,NA,TRBV9,NA,TGTGCCAGCAGCCAAACTACCGGGGCCGGGGAGCTGTTTTTT,CASSQTTGAGELFF
TRBJ2-1,NA,TRBV15,TRBD2,TGTGCCACCAGCAGAGATAGATTAGCGGGACATGAGCAGTTCTTC,CATSRDRLAGHEQFF
TRBJ2-7,NA,TRBV4-1,NA,TGCGCCAGCAGGCTTCGACAGGAGGCCAGCGAGCAGTACTTC,CASRLRQEASEQYF
TRBJ2-2,NA,TRBV4-2,TRBD1,TGTGCCAGCAGCCAAGATCCGGCCGGGACAGAGAACACCGGGGAGCTGTTTTTT,CASSQDPAGTENTGELFF
TRBJ2-3,NA,TRBV3-1/TRBV3-2,TRBD2,TGTGCCAGCAGCCAAGCGGCTAGCGGACCCACAGATACGCAGTATTTT,CASSQAASGPTDTQYF
TRBJ1-4,NA,TRBV18,TRBD1,TGTGCCAGCACGTCCGGCAGGGGGAATGAAAAACTGTTTTTT,CASTSGRGNEKLFF
TRBJ2-5,NA,TRBV30,TRBD1,TGTGCCTGGGTTATTGGGACAGGGCTGGAGACCCAGTACTTC,CAWVIGTGLETQYF
TRBJ2-3,NA,TRBV6-5,NA,TGTGCCAGCAGTTACTCTCGGGGTGCAGATACGCAGTATTTT,CASSYSRGADTQYF
TRBJ2-1,once,TRBV5-1,NA,TGCGCCAGCAAGGAGGGGGCGCTCGGGAACAATGAGCAGTTCTTC,CASKEGALGNNEQFF
TRBJ1-6,NA,TRBV2,NA,TGTGCCAGCAGTCGGGGTGGGAATTCACCCCTCCACTTT,CASSRGGNSPLHF
TRBJ1-5,few,TRBV4-2,NA,TGTGCCAGCAGCCAACTGGACAGCCGCAATCAGCCCCAGCATTTT,CASSQLDSRNQPQHF
TRBJ2-3,NA,TRBV18,TRBD1,TGTGCCAGCTCGTTACAAGGACAGGGCTCAGATACGCAGTATTTT,CASSLQGQGSDTQYF
TRBJ1-6,NA,TRBV5-6,NA,TGTGCCAGCAGCTTAGCCGGGTATAATTCACCCCTCCACTTT,CASSLAGYNSPLHF
TRBJ2-7,NA,TRBV28,NA,TGTGCCAGCAGTACTGGTTACGAGCAGTACTTC,CASSTGYEQYF
TRBJ1-1,NA,TRBV5-1,NA,TGCGCCAGCAGCTTAACAGGGAACACTGAAGCTTTCTTT,CASSLTGNTEAFF
TRBJ2-1,NA,TRBV7-9,NA,TGTGCCAGCAGCTTAGGGACAGAAAACAATGAGCAGTTCTTC,CASSLGTENNEQFF
TRBJ1-5,NA,TRBV4-2,TRBD1,TGTGCCAGCAGCCTGACAGGGTCGCGTCAGCCCCAGCATTTT,CASSLTGSRQPQHF
TRBJ2-1,NA,TRBV29-1,TRBD2,TGCAGCGTTGGCCGCCCAACTAGCGGGAGAGGGAATGAGCAGTTCTTC,CSVGRPTSGRGNEQFF
TRBJ2-1,NA,TRBV27,TRBD2,TGTGCCAGCAGTTTAAGGACTAGCTTCAATGAGCAGTTCTTC,CASSLRTSFNEQFF
TRBJ1-6,NA,TRBV5-4,NA,TGTGCCAGCAGTCTCGACAATTTTGGGAATTCACCCCTCCACTTT,CASSLDNFGNSPLHF